These 27 T cell receptor beta chains came from one sample sequenced in a study of T cell repertoires in cytomegalovirus infection. TCRdb fed the reads into MiXCR, producing one record per CDR3 protein. The data contain about 7,500 distinct CDR3 sequences, roughly 53% of them singletons. Their cognate antigens are unknown. The sequenced material came from PBMCs, sequenced either directly or after in vitro stimulation (not recorded which). The origin of the receptors is a human donor in good health (CMV status not recorded). Some clones in this sample may be carry-over from other donors' samples.

There are a few counts of this clonotype. This chain links TRBV4-1 with TRBJ1-6, with TRBD1 matching 7 bases. V was pared by 6 bases and J by 6 bases, with 14 bases of the junction left unmatched. CDR3 length: 17 amino acids. CDR1 is MGHRA and CDR2 is YSYEKL in the germline V gene. CDR3 residues: CASRPPLGRDSNSPLHF. CDR3 DNA sequence: TGCGCCAGCAGACCTCCCCTAGGCCGGGACAGTAATTCACCCCTCCACTTT.

This clonotype is classed as medium-sized. The chain carries TRBV20-1 and TRBJ2-3; 11 nucleotides agree with TRBD2. Germline V lookup: CDR1 DFQATT, CDR2 SNEGSKA (reference sequence). CDR3 size: 14 residues. Losses at the gene ends were 6 bases for V and 3 bases for J; bases not matched to a gene: 5. The CDR3 reads CSAETSGSTDTQYF. The CDR3 DNA reads TGCAGTGCCGAAACTAGCGGGAGTACAGATACGCAGTATTTT.

The chain is built from TRBV6-5 and TRBJ2-1, with 9 bases that match TRBD2. The CDR3 contains 19 residues. CDR1 and CDR2 (germline): MNHEY, SVGAGI. V lost 0 bases, J lost 4 bases, and 13 bases stayed unmatched. The CDR3 DNA reads as TGTGCCAGCAGTTACTCCCTCCCAGGGGCGGGAGGGCCGTACAATGAGCAGTTCTTC. Residues: CASSYSLPGAGGPYNEQFF.

This clonotype was counted a few times. V gene TRBV6-6 combines with J gene TRBJ1-1; possibly TRBD1 for D (5 bases). Trimming took off 7 bases at V and 7 bases at J, with 13 bases between the two ends. Germline lookup yields CDR1 MNHNY and CDR2 SVGAGI (reference sequence). The CDR3 consists of 12 residues. CDR3 DNA: TGTGCCAGCACCTGGGGGAGGAATGAAGCTTTCTTT. Its protein is CASTWGRNEAFF.

This clonotype has just one count. Without the conserved terminal phenylalanine or tryptophan, this CDR3 likely stems from a read error. The J gene is TRBJ1-1, the V gene TRBV12-3 or TRBV12-4; maybe TRBD1 (5 bases). V was clipped by 6 bases and J by 4 bases, with 21 bases between them. The CDR3 extends over 16 amino acids. The CDR3 region is CASSLRVSQQFTEAFC. In DNA, the CDR3 is TGTGCCAGCAGCCTCAGGGTTTCCCAACAGTTCACTGAAGCTTTCTGT.

This clonotype was found a few times. CDR3 bases: TGTGCTAGTGGTCCAGGATCCCGGACGGCTTATAGCAATCAGCCCCAGCATTTT. Protein sequence: CASGPGSRTAYSNQPQHF. V usage is TRBV12-5 and J usage is TRBJ1-5; D remains unclear. V lost 5 bases to trimming and J lost 0 bases, with 20 bases between them. Germline CDR1 is LGHNT and CDR2 is FRNRAP. This CDR3 contains 18 residues.

Comment on this clonotype: The conserved phenylalanine or tryptophan normally closing the CDR3 is absent here, so this likely arose from a read error. The DNA is left out, because the CDR3 cannot be placed on it with certainty; the CDR3 is given as TCRdb lists it. This chain connects TRBV7-9 to TRBJ2-1. The length of the CDR3 is 16 amino acids, counting both ends. Germline loops: CDR1 SEHNR, CDR2 FQNEAQ (reference sequence). This chain's CDR3 is CASSLLGISTYNELFV.

The chain employs TRBV27 and TRBJ2-3; possible D gene TRBD2, 6 bases. V dropped 6 bases and J dropped 8 bases, with 18 bases sitting between them. Germline V lookup: CDR1 MNHEY, CDR2 SMNVEV (reference sequence). CDR3 length equals 14 residues. The CDR3 protein is CASRVGGFGCTQYF. The CDR3 DNA follows: TGTGCCAGCAGGGTGGGGGGATTCGGTTGTACGCAGTATTTT.

Details on this clonotype: A much larger clone is a single base away; this may be a read error. The chain has TRBV7-9 and TRBJ2-1; D not resolved. The CDR3 sequence is 16 residues long. The germline V gene has CDR1 SEHNR and CDR2 FQNEAQ (reference sequence). The CDR3 sequence: CASSFFVISTYNEQLF. The DNA for the CDR3 is TGTGCCAGCAGCTTTTTTGTAATATCCACCTACAATGAGCAGTTATTC.

This chain joins TRBV12-3 or TRBV12-4 and TRBJ1-1; D is perhaps TRBD1 (5 bases). Between the trimmed V and J ends, which lost 7 bases and 4 bases, there was a span of 22 bases. The CDR3 covers 16 residues. The CDR3 sequence: CASILMGSKQVTEAFF. For the CDR3, the DNA is TGTGCCAGCATCCTCATGGGTTCCAAACAGGTCACTGAAGCTTTCTTT.

The chain uses TRBV28 and TRBJ1-1; no clear D gene. Germline values: CDR1 MDHEN, CDR2 SYDVKM. Trimming removed 6 bases at V and 4 bases at J, with 15 bases between. The CDR3 has 14 amino acids. The DNA for the CDR3 is TGTGCCAGCAGCCCCACGGGGTTCCTCACTGAAGCTTTCTTT. Translated: CASSPTGFLTEAFF. Full variable domain (remainder filled in from reference TRBV28 and TRBJ1-1): DVKVTQSSRYLVKRTGEKVFLECVQDMDHENMFWYRQDPGLGLRLIYFSYDVKMKEKGDIPEGYSVSREKKERFSLILESASTNQTSMYLCASSPTGFLTEAFFGQGTRLTVV.

This clonotype was counted ten times or more. This rearrangement joins TRBV7-9 to TRBJ1-1; 9 nucleotides match TRBD1. The CDR3 is 16 residues long. CDR1 is SEHNR, CDR2 FQNEAQ, per germline (reference sequence). The V segment lost 3 bases and the J segment 0 bases; nucleotides outside the gene matches: 5. CDR3 protein: CASSFDRGIMNTEAFF. CDR3 in DNA: TGTGCCAGCAGCTTTGACAGGGGGATCATGAACACTGAAGCTTTCTTT.

In its sample, this clonotype was seen many times. One end of the junction is discordant with germline, which a read error may explain. The V and J genes are TRBV12-3 or TRBV12-4 and TRBJ1-1, with D possibly TRBD1 on 5 matching bases. The CDR3 is made up of 16 amino acids. CDR3 protein: CASSLRVSKQFTESFF. For the CDR3, the DNA is TGTGCCAGCAGCCTCAGGGTTTCCAAACAGTTCACTGAATCTTTCTTT.

Remarks on this clonotype: One end of the junction fails to match germline, which may point to a read error. The rearrangement joins TRBV6-1 to TRBJ2-1; D might be TRBD2 (6 bases). Germline assignment: CDR1 MNHNS and CDR2 SASEGT. This CDR3 contains 15 residues. DNA for the CDR3: TGTGCCAGCAGCCACGCAGGACTGGACTACAATGAGCAGTTATTC. Translation: CASSHAGLDYNEQLF.

This clonotype occurred a few times. A read error may produce the germline difference seen at one junction end. This chain joins TRBV7-9 and TRBJ2-7; 9 bases map to TRBD1. The CDR3 is made up of 15 amino acids. CDR1 and CDR2 from the germline V gene are SEHNR and FQNEAQ (reference sequence). The DNA for the CDR3 is TGTTCCAGCAGCTTTAGGGACAGGGTTCGTTACGAGCAGTACTTC. This codes for CSSSFRDRVRYEQYF.

Concerning this clonotype: Since the CDR3 does not end with the conserved phenylalanine or tryptophan, this likely comes from a read error. V gene TRBV6-2 or TRBV6-3 combines with J gene TRBJ1-5; the D gene is possibly TRBD1 (6 bases). V shed 8 bases and J shed 6 bases, with 20 bases lying between them. This CDR3 has 15 amino acids. The V gene's germline CDR1 is MNHEY and CDR2 SVGEGT. The CDR3 DNA sequence: TGTGCCAGCCGTTTTTATCCGGGGGCCGCTCAGCCCCAGCATTTG. It encodes CASRFYPGAAQPQHL.

This clonotype was found once. The chain is built from TRBV12-3 or TRBV12-4 and TRBJ1-1; weak D call: TRBD1 (5 bases). Trimming took 10 bases from V and 5 from J, leaving 26 bases between them. The CDR3 contains 16 residues. The CDR3 reads CAISLRVSKHATEAFF. CDR3 nucleotides: TGTGCCATCAGCCTCAGGGTTTCCAAACATGCTACTGAAGCTTTCTTT.

This clonotype was counted only a few times. The V call is TRBV20-1, the J call TRBJ1-1, with D possibly matching TRBD1 (5 bases). This CDR3 has 15 residues. Germline V gene sequence: CDR1 DFQATT, CDR2 SNEGSKA (reference sequence). Trimming removed 1 base from V and 1 base from J, with 13 bases in between. Written as DNA, the CDR3 is TGCAGTGCTAGAGCATGGGACGGAAGGAACACTGAAGCTTTCTTT. Its protein product is CSARAWDGRNTEAFF.

The rearrangement uses TRBV7-8 and TRBJ1-4; 7 nucleotides align to TRBD1. CDR3 length equals 15 residues. Germline values: CDR1 SGHVS, CDR2 FQNEAQ. V gave up 4 bases and J gave up 8 bases; unmatched junction bases: 10. The CDR3 DNA sequence: TGTGCCAGCAGCTCAGGCTGGACAGGACAAGAAAAACTGTTTTTT. Residues: CASSSGWTGQEKLFF.

The chain recombines TRBV5-1 with TRBJ2-1; D gene uncertain. CDR3 size: 14 residues. The germline V gene encodes CDR1 SGHRS and CDR2 YFSETQ. Trimming shortened V by 0 bases and J by 10 bases, and 14 bases separated the two germline ends. The CDR3 loop is CASSLADLQKEQFF. CDR3 bases: TGCGCCAGCAGCTTGGCAGACCTCCAAAAGGAGCAGTTCTTC.

The V and J genes are TRBV6-8 and TRBJ2-7; 12 nucleotides align to TRBD1. Per germline, CDR1 MNHGY and CDR2 SAAAGT. CDR3 length equals 15 residues. The J segment lost 3 bases and the V segment lost 9 bases, leaving 9 bases of the junction unmatched. The CDR3 here is CARRAGTGGLYEQYF. The CDR3, as DNA: TGTGCCAGAAGGGCCGGGACAGGGGGCCTCTACGAGCAGTACTTC.

The chain carries TRBV7-6 and TRBJ1-4; weak D call: TRBD1 (6 bases). Trimming left V 4 bases short and J 11 bases short, with 14 bases between. CDR3 length equals 13 residues. From germline, CDR1 is SGHVS and CDR2 FNYEAQ. The CDR3 nucleotides read TGTGCCAGCAGCTATGATTCAGGGGACAAACTGTTTTTT. It is translated as CASSYDSGDKLFF.

In the case of this clonotype: One end of the junction fails to match germline, which may point to a read error. This sequence joins TRBV7-9 and TRBJ2-1; D remains ambiguous. Germline V CDR1 and CDR2: SEHNR, FQNEAQ (reference sequence). There are 16 residues in the CDR3. This CDR3 reads CASSMVGISTYNEQLF. In DNA form, the CDR3 reads TGTGCCAGCAGCATGGTGGGAATATCCACATACAATGAGCAGTTGTTC.

This clonotype was counted between two and nine times. This chain joins TRBV12-3 or TRBV12-4 and TRBJ2-1; D remains ambiguous. Trimming took off 10 bases at V and 4 bases at J, with 17 bases between the two ends. CDR3 length: 14 residues. The CDR3 reads CATGLVREYNEQFF. Written as DNA, the CDR3 is TGTGCCACCGGCTTGGTTAGGGAATACAATGAGCAGTTCTTC.

This clonotype occurred a few times. The genes are TRBV28 and TRBJ1-3; no reliable D call. The CDR3 totals 15 residues. Germline V gene lookup returns CDR1 MDHEN and CDR2 SYDVKM. The ends were cut back, 6 bases at V and 0 bases at J, with 12 bases in the middle. The CDR3 DNA follows: TGTGCCAGCAGACAAACCCTGAGCTCTGGAAACACCATATATTTT. This gives the protein CASRQTLSSGNTIYF.

In regard to this clonotype: Germline is not matched at one junction end, which may reflect a read error. The J gene is TRBJ2-1, the V gene TRBV7-9, with D maybe TRBD2 (5 bases). There are 16 residues in the CDR3. The V gene's germline CDR1 is SEHNR and CDR2 FQNEAQ (reference sequence). CDR3 DNA: TGTGCAAGCGGCGTGTTGGGAATATCCACCTACAAGGAGCAGTTCTTC. It codes for CASGVLGISTYKEQFF.

The gene calls are TRBV12-3 or TRBV12-4 and TRBJ2-1, with no clear D. The CDR3 spans 20 residues. Trimming removed 6 bases at V and 1 base at J, with 28 bases between. As DNA, the CDR3 is TGTGCCAGCAGCTCCCTAAGCCTCCTGTTGTTAGAAAGGTCCTACAATGAGCAGTTCTTC. Amino acid sequence: CASSSLSLLLLERSYNEQFF.